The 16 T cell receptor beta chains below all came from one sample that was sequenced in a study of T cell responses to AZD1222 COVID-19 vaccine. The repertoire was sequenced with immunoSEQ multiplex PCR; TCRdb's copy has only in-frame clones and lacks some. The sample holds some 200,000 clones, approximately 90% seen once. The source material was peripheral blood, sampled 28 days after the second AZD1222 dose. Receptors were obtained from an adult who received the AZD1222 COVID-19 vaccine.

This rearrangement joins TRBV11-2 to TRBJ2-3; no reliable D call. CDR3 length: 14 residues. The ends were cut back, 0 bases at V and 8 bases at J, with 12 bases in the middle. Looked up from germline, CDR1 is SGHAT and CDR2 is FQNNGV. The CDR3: CASSLDRSPTTQYF. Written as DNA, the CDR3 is TGTGCCAGCAGCTTAGATAGGTCTCCCACTACGCAGTATTTT.

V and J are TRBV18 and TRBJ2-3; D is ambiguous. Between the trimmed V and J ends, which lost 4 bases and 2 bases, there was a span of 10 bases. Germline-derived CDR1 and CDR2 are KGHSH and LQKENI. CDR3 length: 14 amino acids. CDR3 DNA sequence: TGTGCCAGCTCACTCTCAGCGATCACAGATACGCAGTATTTT. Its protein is CASSLSAITDTQYF.

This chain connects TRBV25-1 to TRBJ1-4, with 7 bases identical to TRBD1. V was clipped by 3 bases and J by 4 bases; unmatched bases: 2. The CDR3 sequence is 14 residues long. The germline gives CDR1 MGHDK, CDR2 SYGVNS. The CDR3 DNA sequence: TGTGCCAGCAGTGAGGGACAGATTAATGAAAAACTGTTTTTT. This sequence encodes CASSEGQINEKLFF. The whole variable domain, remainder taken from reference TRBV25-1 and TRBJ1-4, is EADIYQTPRYLVIGTGKKITLECSQTMGHDKMYWYQQDPGMELHLIHYSYGVNSTEKGDLSSESTVSRIRTEHFPLTLESARPSHTSQYLCASSEGQINEKLFFGSGTQLSVL.

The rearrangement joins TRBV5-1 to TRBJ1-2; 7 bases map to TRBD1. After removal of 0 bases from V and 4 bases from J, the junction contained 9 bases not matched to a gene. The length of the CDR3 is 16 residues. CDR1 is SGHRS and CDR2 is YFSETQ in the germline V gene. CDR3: CASSLGLNRGGYGYTF. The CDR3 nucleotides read TGCGCCAGCAGCTTGGGACTAAACAGGGGTGGCTATGGCTACACCTTC.

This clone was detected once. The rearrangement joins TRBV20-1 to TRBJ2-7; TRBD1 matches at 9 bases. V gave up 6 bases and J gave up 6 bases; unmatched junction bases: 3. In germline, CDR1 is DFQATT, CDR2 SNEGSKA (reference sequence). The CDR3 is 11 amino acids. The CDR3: CSAWTGVEQYF. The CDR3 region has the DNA TGCAGTGCATGGACAGGGGTCGAGCAGTACTTC.

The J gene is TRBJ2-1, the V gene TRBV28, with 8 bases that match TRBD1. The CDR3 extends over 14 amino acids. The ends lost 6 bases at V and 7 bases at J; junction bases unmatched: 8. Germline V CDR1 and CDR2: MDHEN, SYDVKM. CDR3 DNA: TGTGCCAGCAGCCTCCCGACAGGGGAAAATGAGCAGTTCTTC. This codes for CASSLPTGENEQFF.

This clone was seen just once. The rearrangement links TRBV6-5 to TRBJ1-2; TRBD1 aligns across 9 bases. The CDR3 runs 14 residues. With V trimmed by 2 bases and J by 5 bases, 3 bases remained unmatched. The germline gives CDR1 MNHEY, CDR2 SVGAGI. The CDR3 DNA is TGTGCCAGCAGTTACCTCGACAGGGGGTATGGCTACACCTTC. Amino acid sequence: CASSYLDRGYGYTF.

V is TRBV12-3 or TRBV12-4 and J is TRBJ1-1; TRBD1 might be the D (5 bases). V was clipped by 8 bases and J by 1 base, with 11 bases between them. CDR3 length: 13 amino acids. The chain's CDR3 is CASGNQGNTEAFF. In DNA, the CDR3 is TGTGCCAGCGGGAACCAGGGGAACACTGAAGCTTTCTTT.

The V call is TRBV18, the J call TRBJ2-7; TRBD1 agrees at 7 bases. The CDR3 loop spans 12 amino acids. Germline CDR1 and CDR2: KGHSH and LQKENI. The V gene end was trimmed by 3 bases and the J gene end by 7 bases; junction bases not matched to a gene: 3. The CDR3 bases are TGTGCCAGCTCACCTGACAGGGTTGAGCAGTACTTC. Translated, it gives CASSPDRVEQYF.

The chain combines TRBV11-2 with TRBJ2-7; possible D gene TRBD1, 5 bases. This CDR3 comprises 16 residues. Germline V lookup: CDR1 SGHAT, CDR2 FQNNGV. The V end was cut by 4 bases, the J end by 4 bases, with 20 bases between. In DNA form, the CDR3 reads TGTGCCAGCAGCTACTCCTCTGAAGGGGTCGGGTACGAGCAGTACTTC. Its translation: CASSYSSEGVGYEQYF. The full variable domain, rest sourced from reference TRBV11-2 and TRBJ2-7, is EAGVAQSPRYKIIEKRQSVAFWCNPISGHATLYWYQQILGQGPKLLIQFQNNGVVDDSQLPKDRFSAERLKGVDSTLKIQPAKLEDSAVYLCASSYSSEGVGYEQYFGPGTRLTVT.

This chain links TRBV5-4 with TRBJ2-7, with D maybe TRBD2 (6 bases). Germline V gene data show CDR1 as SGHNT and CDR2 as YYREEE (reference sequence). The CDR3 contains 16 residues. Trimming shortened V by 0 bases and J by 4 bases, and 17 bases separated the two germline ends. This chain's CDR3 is CASSLGGGALTYEQYF. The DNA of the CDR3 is TGTGCCAGCAGCTTGGGGGGCGGGGCCTTGACATACGAGCAGTACTTC.

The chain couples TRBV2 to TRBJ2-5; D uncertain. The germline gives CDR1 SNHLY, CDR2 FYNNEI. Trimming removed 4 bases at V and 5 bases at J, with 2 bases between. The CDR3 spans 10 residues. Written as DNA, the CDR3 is TGTGCCAGCAGTGTCGAGACCCAGTACTTC. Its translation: CASSVETQYF.

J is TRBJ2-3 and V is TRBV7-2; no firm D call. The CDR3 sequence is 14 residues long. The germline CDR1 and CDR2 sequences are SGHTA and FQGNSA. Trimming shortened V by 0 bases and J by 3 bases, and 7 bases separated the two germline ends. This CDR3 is CASSLALVTDTQYF. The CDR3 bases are TGTGCCAGCAGCTTAGCTTTAGTAACAGATACGCAGTATTTT.

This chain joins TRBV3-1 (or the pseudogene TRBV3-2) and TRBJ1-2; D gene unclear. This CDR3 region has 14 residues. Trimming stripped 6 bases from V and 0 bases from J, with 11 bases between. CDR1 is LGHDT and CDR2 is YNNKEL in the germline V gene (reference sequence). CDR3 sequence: CASRIDGTNYGYTF. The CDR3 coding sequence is TGTGCCAGCAGGATCGACGGGACTAACTATGGCTACACCTTC.

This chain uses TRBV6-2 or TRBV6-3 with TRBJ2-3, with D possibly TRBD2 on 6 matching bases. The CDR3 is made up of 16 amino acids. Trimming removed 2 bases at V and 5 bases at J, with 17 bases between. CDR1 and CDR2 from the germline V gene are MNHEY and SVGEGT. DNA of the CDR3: TGTGCCAGCAGTTACGGCGGGGATGGACTTAAAGATACGCAGTATTTT. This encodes CASSYGGDGLKDTQYF.

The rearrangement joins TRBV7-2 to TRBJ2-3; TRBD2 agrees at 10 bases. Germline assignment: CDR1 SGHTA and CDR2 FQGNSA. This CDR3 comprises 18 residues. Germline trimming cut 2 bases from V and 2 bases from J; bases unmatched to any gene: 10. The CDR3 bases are TGTGCCAGCAGCTTATTGGCTAGCGGGGGCGTGGACACAGATACGCAGTATTTT. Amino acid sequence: CASSLLASGGVDTDTQYF.